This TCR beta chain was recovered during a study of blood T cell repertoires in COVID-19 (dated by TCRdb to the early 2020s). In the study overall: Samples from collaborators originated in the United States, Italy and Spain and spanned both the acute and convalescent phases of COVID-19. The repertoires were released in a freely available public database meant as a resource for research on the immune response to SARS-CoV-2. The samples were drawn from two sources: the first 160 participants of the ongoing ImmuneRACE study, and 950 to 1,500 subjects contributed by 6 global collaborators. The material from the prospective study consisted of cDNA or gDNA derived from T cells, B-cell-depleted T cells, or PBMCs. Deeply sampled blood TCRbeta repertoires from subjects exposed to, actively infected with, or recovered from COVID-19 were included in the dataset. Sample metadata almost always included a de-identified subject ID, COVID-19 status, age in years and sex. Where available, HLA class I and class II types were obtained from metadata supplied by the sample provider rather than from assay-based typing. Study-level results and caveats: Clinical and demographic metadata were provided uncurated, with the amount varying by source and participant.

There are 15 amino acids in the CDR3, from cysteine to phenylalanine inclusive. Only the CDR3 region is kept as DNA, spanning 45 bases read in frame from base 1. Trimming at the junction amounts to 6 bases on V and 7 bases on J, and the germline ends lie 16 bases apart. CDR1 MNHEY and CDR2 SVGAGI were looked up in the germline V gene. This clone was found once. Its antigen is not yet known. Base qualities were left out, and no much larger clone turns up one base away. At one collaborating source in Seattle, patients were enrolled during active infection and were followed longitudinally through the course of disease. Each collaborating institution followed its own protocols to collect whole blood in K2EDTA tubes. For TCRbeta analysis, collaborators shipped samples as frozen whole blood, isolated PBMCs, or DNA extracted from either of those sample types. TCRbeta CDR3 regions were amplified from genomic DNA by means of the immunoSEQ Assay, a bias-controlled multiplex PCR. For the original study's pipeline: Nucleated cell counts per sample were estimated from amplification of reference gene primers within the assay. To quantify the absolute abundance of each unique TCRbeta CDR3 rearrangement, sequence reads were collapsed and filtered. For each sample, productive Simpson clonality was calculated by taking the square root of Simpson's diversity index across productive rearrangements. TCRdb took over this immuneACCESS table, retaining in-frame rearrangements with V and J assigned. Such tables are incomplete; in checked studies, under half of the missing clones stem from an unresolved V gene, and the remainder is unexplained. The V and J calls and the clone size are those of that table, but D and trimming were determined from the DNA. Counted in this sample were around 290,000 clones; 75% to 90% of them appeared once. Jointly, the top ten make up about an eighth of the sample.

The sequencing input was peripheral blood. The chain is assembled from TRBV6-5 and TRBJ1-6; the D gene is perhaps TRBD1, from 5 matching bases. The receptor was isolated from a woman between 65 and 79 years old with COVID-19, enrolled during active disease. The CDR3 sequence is CASRRQRGPNSPLHF. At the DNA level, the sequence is TGTGCCAGCAGAAGACAAAGGGGTCCAAATTCACCCCTCCACTTT.